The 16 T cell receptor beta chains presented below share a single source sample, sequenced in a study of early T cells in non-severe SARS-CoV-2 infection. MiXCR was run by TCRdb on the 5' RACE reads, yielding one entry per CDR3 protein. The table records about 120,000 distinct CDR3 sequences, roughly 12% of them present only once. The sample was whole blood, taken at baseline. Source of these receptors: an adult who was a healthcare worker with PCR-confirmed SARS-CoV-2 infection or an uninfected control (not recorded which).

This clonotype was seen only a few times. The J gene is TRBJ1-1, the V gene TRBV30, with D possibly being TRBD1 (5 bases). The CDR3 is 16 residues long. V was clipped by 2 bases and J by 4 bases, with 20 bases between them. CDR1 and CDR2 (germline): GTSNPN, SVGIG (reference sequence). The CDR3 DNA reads TGTGCCTGGAGTCTTCGTAGCCTGGGTAGGGGCACTGAAGCTTTCTTT. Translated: CAWSLRSLGRGTEAFF.

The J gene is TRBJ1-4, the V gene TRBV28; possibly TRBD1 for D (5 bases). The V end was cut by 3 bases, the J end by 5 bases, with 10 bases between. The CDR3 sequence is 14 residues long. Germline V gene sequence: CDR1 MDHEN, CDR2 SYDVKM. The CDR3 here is CASSFGGTNEKLFF. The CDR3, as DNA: TGTGCCAGCAGTTTTGGGGGGACCAATGAAAAACTGTTTTTT.

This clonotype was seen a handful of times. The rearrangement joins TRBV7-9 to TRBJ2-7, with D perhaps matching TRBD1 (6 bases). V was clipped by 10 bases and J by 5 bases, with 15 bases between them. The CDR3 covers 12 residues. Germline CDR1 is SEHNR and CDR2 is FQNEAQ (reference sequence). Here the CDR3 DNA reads TGTGCCACAGCAAGGGGGAATCACGAGCAGTACTTC. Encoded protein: CATARGNHEQYF.

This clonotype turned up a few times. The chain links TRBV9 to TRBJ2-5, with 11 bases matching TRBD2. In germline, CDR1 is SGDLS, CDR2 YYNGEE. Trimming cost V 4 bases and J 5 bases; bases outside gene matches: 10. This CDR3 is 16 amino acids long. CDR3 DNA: TGTGCCAGCAGCCCCCGTGGTAGCGGGAGGGGCGAGACCCAGTACTTC. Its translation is CASSPRGSGRGETQYF.

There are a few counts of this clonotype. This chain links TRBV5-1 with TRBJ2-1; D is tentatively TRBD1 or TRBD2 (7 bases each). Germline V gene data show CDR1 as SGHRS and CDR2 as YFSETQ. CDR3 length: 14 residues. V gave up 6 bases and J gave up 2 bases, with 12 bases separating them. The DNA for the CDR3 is TGCGCCAGCAATCCAGGGGGGGCCTACAATGAGCAGTTCTTC. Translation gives CASNPGGAYNEQFF.

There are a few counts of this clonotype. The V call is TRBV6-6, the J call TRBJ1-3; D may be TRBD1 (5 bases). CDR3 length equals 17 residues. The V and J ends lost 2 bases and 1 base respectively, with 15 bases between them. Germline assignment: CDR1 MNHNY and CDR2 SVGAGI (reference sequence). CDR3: CASSYRQLQISGNTIYF. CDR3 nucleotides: TGTGCCAGCAGTTACCGACAGTTACAAATATCTGGAAACACCATATATTTT.

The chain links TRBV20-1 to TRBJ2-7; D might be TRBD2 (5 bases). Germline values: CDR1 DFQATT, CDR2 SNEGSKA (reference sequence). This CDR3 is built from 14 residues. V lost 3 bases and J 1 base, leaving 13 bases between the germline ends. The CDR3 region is CSASGATNSYEQYF. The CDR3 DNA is TGCAGTGCTAGTGGAGCGACTAATTCCTACGAGCAGTACTTC.

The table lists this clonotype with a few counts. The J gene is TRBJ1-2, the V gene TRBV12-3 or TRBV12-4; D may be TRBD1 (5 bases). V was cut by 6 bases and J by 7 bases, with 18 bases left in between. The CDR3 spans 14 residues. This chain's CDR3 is CASRAGTAPGGYTF. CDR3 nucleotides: TGTGCCAGCAGAGCCGGGACCGCCCCGGGTGGCTACACCTTC.

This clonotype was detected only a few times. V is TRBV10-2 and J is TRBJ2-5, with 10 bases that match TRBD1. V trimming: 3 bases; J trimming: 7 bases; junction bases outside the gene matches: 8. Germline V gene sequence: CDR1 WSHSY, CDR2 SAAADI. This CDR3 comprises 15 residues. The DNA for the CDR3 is TGCGCCAGCAGTGACGGGACAGGGGAGGGAGGGACCCAGTACTTC. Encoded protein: CASSDGTGEGGTQYF.

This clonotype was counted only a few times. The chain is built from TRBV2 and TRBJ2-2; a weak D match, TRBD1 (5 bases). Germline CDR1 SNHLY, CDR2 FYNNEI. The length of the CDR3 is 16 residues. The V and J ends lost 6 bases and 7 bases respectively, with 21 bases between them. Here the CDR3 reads CASSASMQGRHGELFF. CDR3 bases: TGTGCCAGCAGCGCCTCCATGCAGGGTAGACACGGGGAGCTGTTTTTT.

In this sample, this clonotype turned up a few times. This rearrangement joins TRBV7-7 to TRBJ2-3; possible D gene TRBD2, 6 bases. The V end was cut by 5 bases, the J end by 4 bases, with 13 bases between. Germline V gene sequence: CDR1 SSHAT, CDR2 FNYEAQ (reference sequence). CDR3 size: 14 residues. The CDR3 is CASSRAPGADTQYF. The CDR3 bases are TGTGCCAGCAGCAGGGCCCCGGGGGCAGATACGCAGTATTTT.

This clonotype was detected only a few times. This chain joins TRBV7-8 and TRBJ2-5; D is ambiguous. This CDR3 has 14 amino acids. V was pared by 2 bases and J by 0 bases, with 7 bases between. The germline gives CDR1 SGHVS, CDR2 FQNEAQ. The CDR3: CASSLTTYQETQYF. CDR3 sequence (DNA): TGTGCCAGCAGCTTAACCACGTACCAAGAGACCCAGTACTTC.

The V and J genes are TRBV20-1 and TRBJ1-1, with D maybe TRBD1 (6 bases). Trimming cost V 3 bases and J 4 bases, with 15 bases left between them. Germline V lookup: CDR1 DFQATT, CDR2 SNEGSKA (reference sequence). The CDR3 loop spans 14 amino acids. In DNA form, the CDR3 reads TGCAGTGCTAGTCCGGGGGGGCTAGGCACTGAAGCTTTCTTT. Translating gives CSASPGGLGTEAFF.

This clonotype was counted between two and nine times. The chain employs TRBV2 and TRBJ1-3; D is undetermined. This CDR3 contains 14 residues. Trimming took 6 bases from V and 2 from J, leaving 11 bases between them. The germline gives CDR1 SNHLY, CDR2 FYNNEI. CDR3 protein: CASSPTVTGNTIYF. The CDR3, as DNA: TGTGCCAGCAGCCCCACAGTCACTGGAAACACCATATATTTT.

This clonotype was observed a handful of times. For the CDR3, the DNA is TGTGCCAGCAGCCGGATGGGTAAAGAGACCCAGTACTTC. The encoded protein is CASSRMGKETQYF. This sequence joins TRBV7-6 and TRBJ2-5; D gene unclear. Deletions cut 5 bases from V and 3 bases from J, with 10 bases between. In germline, CDR1 is SGHVS, CDR2 FNYEAQ. This CDR3 contains 13 residues.

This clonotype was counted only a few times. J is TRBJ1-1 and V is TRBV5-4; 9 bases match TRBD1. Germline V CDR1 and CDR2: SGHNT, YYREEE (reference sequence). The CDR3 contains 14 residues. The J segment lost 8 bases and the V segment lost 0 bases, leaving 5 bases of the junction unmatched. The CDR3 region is CASSLGDRAHEAFF. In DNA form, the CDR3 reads TGTGCCAGCAGCTTGGGGGACAGGGCCCACGAAGCTTTCTTT. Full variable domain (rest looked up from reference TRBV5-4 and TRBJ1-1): ETGVTQSPTHLIKTRGQQVTLRCSSQSGHNTVSWYQQALGQGPQFIFQYYREEENGRGNFPPRFSGLQFPNYSSELNVNALELDDSALYLCASSLGDRAHEAFFGQGTRLTVV.